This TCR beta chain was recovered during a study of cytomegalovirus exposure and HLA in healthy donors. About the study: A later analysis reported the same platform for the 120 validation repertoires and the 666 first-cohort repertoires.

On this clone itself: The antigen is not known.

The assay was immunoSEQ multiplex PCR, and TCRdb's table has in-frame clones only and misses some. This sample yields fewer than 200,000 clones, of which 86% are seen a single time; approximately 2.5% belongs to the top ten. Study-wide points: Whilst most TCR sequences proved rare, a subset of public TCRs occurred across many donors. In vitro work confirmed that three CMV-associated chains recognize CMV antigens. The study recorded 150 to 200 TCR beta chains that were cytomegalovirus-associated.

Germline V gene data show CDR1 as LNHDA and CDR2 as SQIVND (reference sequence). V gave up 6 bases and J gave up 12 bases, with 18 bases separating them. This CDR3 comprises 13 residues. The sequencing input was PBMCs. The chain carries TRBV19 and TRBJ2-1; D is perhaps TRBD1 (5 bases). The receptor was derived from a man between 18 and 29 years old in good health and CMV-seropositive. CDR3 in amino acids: CASSPDWSTGQFF. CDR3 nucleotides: TGTGCCAGTAGCCCCGACTGGAGTACAGGGCAGTTCTTC.